The T cell receptor beta chain described here comes from a study of shared clonotypes between healthy human individuals. At the level of the study: The cohort had two women and a few men, ages 18 to 49.

In its sample, this clone was seen many times. The CDR3 extends over 16 amino acids. The V gene lost 2 bases and the J gene lost 0 bases, with 14 bases spanning the gap. Germline V gives CDR1 SGHTA, CDR2 FQGNSA. Unsorted PBMC samples were amplified in replicate PCRs containing 300 ng DNA, tens of thousands of T cell genomes. PBMC DNA, left unsorted, was sequenced on ten immunoSEQ deep assay plates. The table came from immunoSEQ multiplex PCR; TCRdb's copy has only in-frame clones and leaves some out. This table has fewer than 600,000 clones, more than 75% appearing once. Sequencing input: PBMCs. This receptor was obtained from a woman between 40 and 55 years old in good health. Some clones in this sample may be carry-over from other donors' samples. The chain recombines TRBV7-2 with TRBJ2-7; the D gene is possibly TRBD2 (7 bases). CDR3 amino acids: CASSLRGGGSSYEQYF. CDR3 bases: TGTGCCAGCAGCTTAAGGGGGGGAGGTAGCTCCTACGAGCAGTACTTC.